A single T cell receptor beta chain is shown here with its context. A much larger clone differs by one base, so this may be a read error. The sample originates from a study of Graves' ophthalmopathy and Graves' hyperthyroidism. Stable hyperthyroidism referred to disease that showed no ophthalmopathy within 18 months of follow-up. Exclusion applied to patients with other autoimmune diseases, uncontrolled infections, pregnancy or lactation. RNA transcripts yielded amplified TCR beta CDR3 regions. First-round RT-PCR relied on HTBI primers, and a second-round multiplex PCR came next. MiXCR, applied by TCRdb to the multiplex PCR reads, yields one record per CDR3 protein. This repertoire shows about 400,000 distinct CDR3 sequences, 15% found once; its top ten account for approximately 7%. The germline gives CDR1 SGHAT, CDR2 FQNNGV. The CDR3 runs to 18 residues. Germline trimming cut 5 bases from V and 2 bases from J; bases unmatched to any gene: 17.

The specimen sequenced was peripheral blood. The TCR was taken from a young woman with stable Graves' hyperthyroidism. The V gene is TRBV11-2, the J gene TRBJ1-1; 7 nucleotides agree with TRBD1. The CDR3 spells CASSPQGGRVFRNTEAFF. CDR3 bases: TGTGCCAGCAGCCCTCAGGGGGGGCGCGTATTTCGAAACACTGAAGCTTTCTTT.